The rows below give T cell receptor beta chains drawn from one sample of a study of blood T cell repertoires in COVID-19. The method was immunoSEQ multiplex PCR; TCRdb's version includes in-frame clones alone and lacks a portion of them. The sample has fewer than 250,000 clones, approximately 85% seen once; the top ten hold 4.7%. Sequencing input: peripheral blood. The source of these receptors is a woman aged 70 to 79 with acute or convalescent COVID-19. Both conserved end residues are part of each CDR3. A D gene is named only where the DNA matches it firmly.

d_call j_call v_call cdr3_aa cdr3_nt
TRBD1 TRBJ2-7 TRBV5-1 CASSWWDRGREQYF TGCGCCAGCAGCTGGTGGGACAGGGGACGCGAGCAGTACTTC
TRBD1 TRBJ2-6 TRBV5-8 CASRATGTGANVLTF TGTGCCAGCAGGGCGACAGGGACCGGGGCCAACGTCCTGACTTTC
. TRBJ1-3 TRBV7-9 CASRPGNSGNTIYF TGTGCCAGCCGTCCGGGGAACTCTGGAAACACCATATATTTT
. TRBJ1-4 TRBV4-3 CASSQAPPGWENEKLFF TGCGCCAGCAGCCAAGCCCCCCCCGGTTGGGAGAATGAAAAACTGTTTTTT
TRBD1 TRBJ1-1 TRBV11-2 CASSSDRETEAFF TGTGCCAGCAGCAGCGACAGGGAGACTGAAGCTTTCTTT
TRBD1 TRBJ2-3 TRBV14 CASSQGQGWRDTQYF TGTGCCAGCAGCCAAGGACAGGGTTGGAGAGATACGCAGTATTTT
. TRBJ2-7 TRBV5-1 CASSLASDRYNEQYF TGCGCCAGCAGCTTGGCAAGCGACAGGTATAATGAGCAGTACTTC
. TRBJ1-2 TRBV14 CASSQEIGLPLGGYTF TGTGCCAGCAGCCAAGAAATCGGACTCCCGCTCGGGGGCTACACCTTC
. TRBJ2-7 TRBV19 CASRSAHGEIYEQYF TGTGCCAGTAGAAGCGCCCATGGGGAGATCTACGAGCAGTACTTC
. TRBJ2-2 TRBV4-2 CASSQVLLGGSTGELFF TGTGCCAGCAGCCAAGTCTTATTGGGAGGATCCACCGGGGAGCTGTTTTTT
. TRBJ2-3 TRBV7-9 CASSLNLRQTQYF TGTGCCAGCAGCTTAAATTTGAGGCAAACGCAGTATTTT